This record concerns one T cell receptor (beta chain) sequence. The target antigen is unknown. The study reverse transcribed the entire isolated RNA, so it sequenced expressed TCRB transcripts. Clones were sequenced by immunoSEQ multiplex PCR, and TCRdb holds only the in-frame ones, with some missing. Found here are tens of thousands of clones, 50% to 75% of them singletons; the top ten hold roughly 0.3%. Germline CDR1 reads MNHEY; CDR2 reads SMNVEV (reference sequence). The CDR3 length is 16 residues. V was shortened by 5 bases and J by 5 bases, with 18 bases between the two germline ends. This sample was included in a study of beta chain features in type 1 diabetes. Study findings and constraints: VDJ junctions sequenced from type 1 diabetes patients showed fewer insertions and more deletions. The influence of HLA type on TCRB rearrangement stayed undetermined. Researchers report that Type 1 diabetes patients had moderately but significantly shorter TCRB CDR3s across all four CD4+ subsets.

The sequence came from a woman in her twenties or thirties with type 1 diabetes. This chain links TRBV27 with TRBJ2-2, with D perhaps TRBD2 (6 bases). Specimen: stem cell memory CD4+ T cells from blood. CDR3 sequence reads: CASSTPSGSGTGELFF. For the CDR3, the DNA is TGTGCCAGCAGTACGCCTTCCGGGAGTGGGACCGGGGAGCTGTTTTTT.